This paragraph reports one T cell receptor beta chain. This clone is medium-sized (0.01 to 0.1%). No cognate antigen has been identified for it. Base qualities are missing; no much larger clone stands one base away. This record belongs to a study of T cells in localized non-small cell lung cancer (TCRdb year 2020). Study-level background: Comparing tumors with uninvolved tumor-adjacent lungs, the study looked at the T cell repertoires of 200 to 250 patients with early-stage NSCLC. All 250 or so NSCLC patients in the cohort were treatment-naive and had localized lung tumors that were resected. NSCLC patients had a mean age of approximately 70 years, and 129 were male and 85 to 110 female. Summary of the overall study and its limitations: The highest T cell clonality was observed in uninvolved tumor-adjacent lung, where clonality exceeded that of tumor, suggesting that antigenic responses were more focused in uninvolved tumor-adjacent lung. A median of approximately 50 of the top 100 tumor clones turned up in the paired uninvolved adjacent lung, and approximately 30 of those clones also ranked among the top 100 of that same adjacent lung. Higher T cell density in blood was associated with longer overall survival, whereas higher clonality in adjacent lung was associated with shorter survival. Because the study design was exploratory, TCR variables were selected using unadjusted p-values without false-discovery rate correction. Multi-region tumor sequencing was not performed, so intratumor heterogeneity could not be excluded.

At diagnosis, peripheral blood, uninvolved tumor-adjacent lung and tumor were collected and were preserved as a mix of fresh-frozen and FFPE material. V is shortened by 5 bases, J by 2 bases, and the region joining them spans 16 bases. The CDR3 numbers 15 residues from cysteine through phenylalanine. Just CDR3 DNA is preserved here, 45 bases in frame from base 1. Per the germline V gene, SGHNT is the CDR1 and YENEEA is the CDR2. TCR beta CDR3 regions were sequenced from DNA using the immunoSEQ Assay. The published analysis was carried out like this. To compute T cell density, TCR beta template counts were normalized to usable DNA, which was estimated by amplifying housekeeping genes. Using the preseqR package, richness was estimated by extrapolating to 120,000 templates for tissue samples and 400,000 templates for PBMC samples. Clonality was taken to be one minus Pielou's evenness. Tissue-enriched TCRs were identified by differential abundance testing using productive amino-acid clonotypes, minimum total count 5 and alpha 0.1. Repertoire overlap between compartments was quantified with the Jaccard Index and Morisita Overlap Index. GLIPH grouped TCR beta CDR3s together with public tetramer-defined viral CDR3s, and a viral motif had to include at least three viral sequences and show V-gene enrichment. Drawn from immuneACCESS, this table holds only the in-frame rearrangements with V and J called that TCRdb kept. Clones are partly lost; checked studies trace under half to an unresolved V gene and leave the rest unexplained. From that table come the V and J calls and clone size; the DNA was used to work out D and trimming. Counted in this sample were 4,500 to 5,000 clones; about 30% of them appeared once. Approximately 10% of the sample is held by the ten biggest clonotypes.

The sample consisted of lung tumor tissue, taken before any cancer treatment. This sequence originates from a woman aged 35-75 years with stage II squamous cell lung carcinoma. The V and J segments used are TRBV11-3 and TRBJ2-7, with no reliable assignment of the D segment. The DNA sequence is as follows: TGTGCCAGCAGCCCGCCAACCGGGTACCCCTACGAGCAGTACTTC. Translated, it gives CASSPPTGYPYEQYF.